The 2 T cell receptor beta chains below come from one sample, sequenced in a study of OX40 agonist ivuxolimab in advanced cancers. The protocol was immunoSEQ multiplex PCR, while the TCRdb copy is restricted to in-frame clones and leaves out a portion. The sample includes about 54,000 clones, approximately 90% seen only once; the top ten take 8% to 9.5%. The sample in question was CD4+ or CD8+ T cells sorted from blood, obtained in a trial of the OX40 agonist ivuxolimab. The source of these receptors is an adult with an advanced solid tumor such as melanoma, head and neck, liver or kidney cancer.

This clone was counted once. The rearrangement links TRBV4-1 to TRBJ2-7, with TRBD1 matching over 9 bases. Per the germline V gene, CDR1 is MGHRA and CDR2 is YSYEKL. V lost 0 bases, J lost 4 bases, and 7 bases stayed unmatched. The CDR3 runs to 16 residues. CDR3 residues: CASSQDPGQGKYEQYF. As DNA, the CDR3 is TGCGCCAGCAGCCAAGATCCAGGACAGGGGAAGTACGAGCAGTACTTC.

CDR3 bases: TGTGCCAGCAGCCCCCGGGACGGCACCGGGGAGCTGTTTTTT. The encoded protein is CASSPRDGTGELFF. The chain employs TRBV9 and TRBJ2-2, with D perhaps TRBD1 or TRBD2 (5 bases each). CDR3 length: 14 residues. The germline V and J ends were trimmed by 4 bases and 4 bases, with 11 bases remaining between them. Germline V CDR1 and CDR2: SGDLS, YYNGEE.